This paragraph reports one TCR beta chain. Its specificity is unknown. These data are taken from a study of T cells after posttransplantation cyclophosphamide. Notes on the study in general: Skin or GI-infiltrating T cells shared few TRB sequences with blood.

Germline CDR1 is LGHNA and CDR2 is YNFKEQ. V was cut by 0 bases and J by 1 base, with 13 bases left in between. CDR3 length: 16 amino acids. Repertoires were generated with immunoSEQ multiplex PCR, while TCRdb's copy carries only in-frame clones and drops some. The sample carries tens of thousands of clones, roughly 86% recorded once. The source of this sequence is a man younger than 45 with a blood cancer, CMV-positive, and with a related stem cell donor. The sample comprised PBMCs. This sequence joins TRBV4-2 and TRBJ2-7; D not resolved. Written as DNA, the CDR3 is TGTGCCAGCAGCCAAGAACAGCCCGCACCATCCTACGAGCAGTACTTC. The encoded protein is CASSQEQPAPSYEQYF.